This TCR beta chain stems from a study of T cell responses to AZD1222 COVID-19 vaccine. Study-wide results and limits: Spike-specific TCR breadth and depth rose after two AZD1222 doses. Among spike-specific TCRs, nearly half reportedly target unmutated variant regions. Researchers report vaccine-associated CD4 TCRs spanning spike, with dominance at 160-218 and 743-854. Among AZD1222 vaccinees, only six or seven were seropositive at baseline.

Between the trimmed V and J ends, which lost 2 bases and 1 base, there was a span of 5 bases. Germline CDR1 reads SNHLY; CDR2 reads FYNNEI. This CDR3 has 13 amino acids. On this clone: Its antigen remains unidentified.

Profiling relied on immunoSEQ multiplex PCR, and the TCRdb table lists in-frame clones only, not all of them. Here the sample spans around 99,000 clones, under 95% being singletons. The V and J genes are TRBV2 and TRBJ2-5, with D uncertain. Sample: peripheral blood, taken 28 days after the second AZD1222 dose. The receptor's source is an adult who received the AZD1222 COVID-19 vaccine. For the CDR3, the DNA is TGTGCCAGCAGTGAATCATTCCAAGAGACCCAGTACTTC. As protein: CASSESFQETQYF.